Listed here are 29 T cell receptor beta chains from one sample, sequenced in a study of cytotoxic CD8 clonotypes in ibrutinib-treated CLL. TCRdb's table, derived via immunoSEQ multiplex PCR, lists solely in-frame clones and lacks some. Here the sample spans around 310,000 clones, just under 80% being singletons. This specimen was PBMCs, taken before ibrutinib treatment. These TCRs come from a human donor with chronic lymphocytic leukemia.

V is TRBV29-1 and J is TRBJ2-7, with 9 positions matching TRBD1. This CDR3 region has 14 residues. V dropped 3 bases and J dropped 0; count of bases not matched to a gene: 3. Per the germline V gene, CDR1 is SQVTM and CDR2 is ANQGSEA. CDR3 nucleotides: TGCAGCGTTGACTCGGACAGGGGCTCCTACGAGCAGTACTTC. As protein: CSVDSDRGSYEQYF.

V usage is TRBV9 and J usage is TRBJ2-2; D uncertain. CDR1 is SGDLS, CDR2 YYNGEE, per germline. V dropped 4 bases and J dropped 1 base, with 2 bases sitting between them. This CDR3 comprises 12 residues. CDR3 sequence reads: CASSKNTGELFF. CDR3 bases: TGTGCCAGCAGCAAGAACACCGGGGAGCTGTTTTTT.

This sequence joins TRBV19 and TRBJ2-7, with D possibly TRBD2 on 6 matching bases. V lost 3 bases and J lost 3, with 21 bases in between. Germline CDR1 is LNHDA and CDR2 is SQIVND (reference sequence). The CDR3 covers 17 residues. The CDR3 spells CASSMTLIGLANYEQYF. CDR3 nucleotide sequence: TGTGCCAGTAGTATGACCCTAATTGGCCTAGCGAACTACGAGCAGTACTTC.

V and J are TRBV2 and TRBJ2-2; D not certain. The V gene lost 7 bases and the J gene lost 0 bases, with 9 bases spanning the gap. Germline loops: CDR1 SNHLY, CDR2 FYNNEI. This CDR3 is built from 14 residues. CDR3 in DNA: TGTGCCAGCATCCTGCAGTCGAACACCGGGGAGCTGTTTTTT. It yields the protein CASILQSNTGELFF. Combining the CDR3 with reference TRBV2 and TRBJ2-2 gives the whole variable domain EPEVTQTPSHQVTQMGQEVILRCVPISNHLYFYWYRQILGQKVEFLVSFYNNEISEKSEIFDDQFSVERPDGSNFTLKIRSTKLEDSAMYFCASILQSNTGELFFGEGSRLTVL.

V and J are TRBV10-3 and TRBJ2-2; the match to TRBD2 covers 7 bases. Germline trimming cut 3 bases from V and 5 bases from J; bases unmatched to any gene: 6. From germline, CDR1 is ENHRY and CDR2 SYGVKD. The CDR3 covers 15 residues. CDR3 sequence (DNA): TGTGCCATCAGTGATACTGCGGGAGTTACCGGGGAGCTGTTTTTT. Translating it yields CAISDTAGVTGELFF.

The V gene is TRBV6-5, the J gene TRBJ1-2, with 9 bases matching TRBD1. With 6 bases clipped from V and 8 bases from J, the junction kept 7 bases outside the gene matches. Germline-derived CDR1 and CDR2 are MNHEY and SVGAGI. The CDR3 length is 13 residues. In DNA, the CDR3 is TGTGCCAGCAGCCAACGGACAGGGGTGGGCTACACCTTC. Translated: CASSQRTGVGYTF.

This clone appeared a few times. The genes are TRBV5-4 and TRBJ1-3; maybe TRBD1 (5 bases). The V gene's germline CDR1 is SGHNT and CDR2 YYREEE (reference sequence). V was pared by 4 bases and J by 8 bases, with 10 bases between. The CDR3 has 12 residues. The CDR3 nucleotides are TGTGCCAGCAGCCCTGGGACGCACACCATATATTTT. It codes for CASSPGTHTIYF. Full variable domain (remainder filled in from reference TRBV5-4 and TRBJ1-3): ETGVTQSPTHLIKTRGQQVTLRCSSQSGHNTVSWYQQALGQGPQFIFQYYREEENGRGNFPPRFSGLQFPNYSSELNVNALELDDSALYLCASSPGTHTIYFGEGSWLTVV.

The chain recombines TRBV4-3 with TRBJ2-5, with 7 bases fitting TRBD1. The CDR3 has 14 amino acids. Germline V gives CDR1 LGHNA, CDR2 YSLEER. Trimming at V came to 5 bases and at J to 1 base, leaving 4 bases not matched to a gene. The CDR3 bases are TGCGCCAGCAGCAAATGGGACAGCCAAGAGACCCAGTACTTC. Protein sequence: CASSKWDSQETQYF.

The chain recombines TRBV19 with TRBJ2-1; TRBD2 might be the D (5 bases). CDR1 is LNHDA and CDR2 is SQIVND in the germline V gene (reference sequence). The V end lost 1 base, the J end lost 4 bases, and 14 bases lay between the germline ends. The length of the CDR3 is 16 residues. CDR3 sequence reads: CASSIGLVGAYNEQFF. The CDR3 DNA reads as TGTGCCAGTAGTATAGGCCTAGTGGGAGCGTACAATGAGCAGTTCTTC.

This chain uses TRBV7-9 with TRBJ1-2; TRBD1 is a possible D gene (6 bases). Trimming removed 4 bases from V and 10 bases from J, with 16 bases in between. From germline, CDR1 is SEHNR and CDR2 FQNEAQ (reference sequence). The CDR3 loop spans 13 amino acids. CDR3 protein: CASSSDRDNSYTF. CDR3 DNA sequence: TGTGCCAGCAGCTCTGATCGGGACAATTCCTACACCTTC.

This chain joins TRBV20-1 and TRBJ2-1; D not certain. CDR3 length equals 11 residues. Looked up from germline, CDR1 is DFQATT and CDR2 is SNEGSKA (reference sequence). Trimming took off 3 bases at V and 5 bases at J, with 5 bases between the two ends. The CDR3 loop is CSASIHNEQFF. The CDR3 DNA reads TGCAGTGCTAGTATACACAATGAGCAGTTCTTC.

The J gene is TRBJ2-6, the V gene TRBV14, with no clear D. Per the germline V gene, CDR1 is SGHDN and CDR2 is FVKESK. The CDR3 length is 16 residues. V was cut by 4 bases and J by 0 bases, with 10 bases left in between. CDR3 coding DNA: TGTGCCAGCAGCCCCAATTACCTCTCTGGGGCCAACGTCCTGACTTTC. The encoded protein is CASSPNYLSGANVLTF.

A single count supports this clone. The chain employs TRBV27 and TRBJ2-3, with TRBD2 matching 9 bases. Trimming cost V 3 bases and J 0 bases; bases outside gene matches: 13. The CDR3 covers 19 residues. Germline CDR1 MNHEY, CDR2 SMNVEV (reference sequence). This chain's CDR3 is CASSLLPGGGLASTDTQYF. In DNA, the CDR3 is TGTGCCAGCAGTTTGCTTCCCGGCGGGGGACTAGCTAGCACAGATACGCAGTATTTT.

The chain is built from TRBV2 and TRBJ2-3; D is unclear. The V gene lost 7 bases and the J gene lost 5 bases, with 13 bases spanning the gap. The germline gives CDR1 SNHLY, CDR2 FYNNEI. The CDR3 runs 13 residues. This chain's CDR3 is CASTGEVRDTQYF. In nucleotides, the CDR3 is TGTGCCAGCACCGGAGAGGTGAGAGATACGCAGTATTTT. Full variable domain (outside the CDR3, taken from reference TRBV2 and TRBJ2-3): EPEVTQTPSHQVTQMGQEVILRCVPISNHLYFYWYRQILGQKVEFLVSFYNNEISEKSEIFDDQFSVERPDGSNFTLKIRSTKLEDSAMYFCASTGEVRDTQYFGPGTRLTVL.

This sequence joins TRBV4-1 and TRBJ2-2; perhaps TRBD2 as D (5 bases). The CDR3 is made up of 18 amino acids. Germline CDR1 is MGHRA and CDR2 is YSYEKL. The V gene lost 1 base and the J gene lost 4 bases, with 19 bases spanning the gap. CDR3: CASSQVAALALVTGELFF. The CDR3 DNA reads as TGCGCCAGCAGCCAAGTCGCGGCTCTAGCACTTGTCACCGGGGAGCTGTTTTTT.

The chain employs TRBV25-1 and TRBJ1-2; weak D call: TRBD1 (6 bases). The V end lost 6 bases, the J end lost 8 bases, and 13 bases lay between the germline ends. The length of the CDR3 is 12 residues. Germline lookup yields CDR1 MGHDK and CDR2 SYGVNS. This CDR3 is CASREQGYGYTF. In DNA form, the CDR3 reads TGTGCCAGCAGGGAACAGGGTTACGGCTACACCTTC.

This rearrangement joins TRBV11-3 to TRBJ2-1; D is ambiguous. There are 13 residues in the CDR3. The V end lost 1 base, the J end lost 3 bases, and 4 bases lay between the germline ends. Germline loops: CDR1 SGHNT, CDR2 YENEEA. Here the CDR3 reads CASSLGDYNEQFF. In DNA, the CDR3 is TGTGCCAGCAGCTTAGGGGACTACAATGAGCAGTTCTTC.

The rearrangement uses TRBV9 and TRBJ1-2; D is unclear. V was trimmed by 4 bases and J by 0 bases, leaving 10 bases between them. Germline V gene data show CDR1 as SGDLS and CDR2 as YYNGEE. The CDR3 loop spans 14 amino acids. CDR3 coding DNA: TGTGCCAGCAGCCGGACGAGTGCTAACTATGGCTACACCTTC. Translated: CASSRTSANYGYTF. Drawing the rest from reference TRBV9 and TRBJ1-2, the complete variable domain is DSGVTQTPKHLITATGQRVTLRCSPRSGDLSVYWYQQSLDQGLQFLIQYYNGEERAKGNILERFSAQQFPDLHSELNLSSLELGDSALYFCASSRTSANYGYTFGSGTRLTVV.

The CDR3 protein is CASSSEIRTGREDYGYTF. CDR3 nucleotides: TGTGCCAGCAGCTCAGAGATTCGGACAGGGCGTGAGGACTATGGCTACACCTTC. This chain connects TRBV11-3 to TRBJ1-2; 8 nucleotides align to TRBD1. V was clipped by 4 bases and J by 3 bases; unmatched bases: 16. Germline V gene lookup returns CDR1 SGHNT and CDR2 YENEEA. The CDR3 is made up of 18 amino acids.

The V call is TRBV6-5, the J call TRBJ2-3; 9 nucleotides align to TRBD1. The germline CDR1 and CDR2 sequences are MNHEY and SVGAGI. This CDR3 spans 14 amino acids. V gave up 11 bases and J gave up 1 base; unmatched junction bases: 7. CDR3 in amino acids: CACKWTGGTDTQYF. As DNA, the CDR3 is TGTGCCTGCAAGTGGACAGGGGGCACAGATACGCAGTATTTT.

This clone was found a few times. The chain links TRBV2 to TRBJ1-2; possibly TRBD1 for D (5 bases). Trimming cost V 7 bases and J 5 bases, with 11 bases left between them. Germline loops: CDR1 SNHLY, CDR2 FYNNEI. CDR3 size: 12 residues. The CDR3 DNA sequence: TGTGCCAGCAAGGGGACGGAGTATGGCTACACCTTC. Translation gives CASKGTEYGYTF.

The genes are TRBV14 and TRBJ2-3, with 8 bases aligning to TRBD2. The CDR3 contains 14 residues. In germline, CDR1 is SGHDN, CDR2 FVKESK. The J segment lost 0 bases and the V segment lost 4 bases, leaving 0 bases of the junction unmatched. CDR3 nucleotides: TGTGCCAGCAGCCCTAGCGGGAGCACAGATACGCAGTATTTT. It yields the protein CASSPSGSTDTQYF.

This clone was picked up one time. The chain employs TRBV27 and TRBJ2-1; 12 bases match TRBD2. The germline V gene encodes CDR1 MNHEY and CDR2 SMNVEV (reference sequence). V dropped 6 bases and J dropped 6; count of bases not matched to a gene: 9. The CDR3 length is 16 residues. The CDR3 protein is CASRDLAGGDLNEQFF. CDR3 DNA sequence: TGTGCCAGCAGGGATCTAGCGGGAGGGGACCTCAATGAGCAGTTCTTC.

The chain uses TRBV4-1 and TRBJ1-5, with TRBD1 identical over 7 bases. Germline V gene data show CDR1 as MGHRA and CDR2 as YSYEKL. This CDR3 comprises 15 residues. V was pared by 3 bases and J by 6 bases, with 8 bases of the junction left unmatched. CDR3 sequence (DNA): TGCGCCAGCAGCCAGGTCGACAGGGCCGCTCAGCCCCAGCATTTT. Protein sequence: CASSQVDRAAQPQHF.

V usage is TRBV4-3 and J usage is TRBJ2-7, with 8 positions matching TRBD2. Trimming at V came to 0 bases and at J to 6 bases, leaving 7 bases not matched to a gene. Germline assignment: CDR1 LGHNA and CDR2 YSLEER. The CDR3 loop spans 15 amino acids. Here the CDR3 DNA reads TGCGCCAGCAGCCAAGACCTAGCGGGTTTAAGCGAGCAGTACTTC. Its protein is CASSQDLAGLSEQYF.

The CDR3 sequence: CSTAGQVNTEAFF. The CDR3 nucleotides read TGCAGCACAGCGGGACAGGTGAACACTGAAGCTTTCTTT. The chain carries TRBV29-1 and TRBJ1-1; 8 nucleotides line up with TRBD1. CDR1 SQVTM and CDR2 ANQGSEA come from the germline V gene. The CDR3 spans 13 residues. The V and J ends lost 8 bases and 0 bases, in that order; junction bases with no gene match: 5.

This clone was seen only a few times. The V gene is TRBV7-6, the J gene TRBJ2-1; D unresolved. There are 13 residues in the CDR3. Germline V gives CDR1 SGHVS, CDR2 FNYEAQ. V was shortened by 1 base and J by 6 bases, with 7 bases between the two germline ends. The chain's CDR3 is CASSLGGANEQFF. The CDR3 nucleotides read TGTGCCAGCAGCTTAGGAGGCGCCAATGAGCAGTTCTTC.

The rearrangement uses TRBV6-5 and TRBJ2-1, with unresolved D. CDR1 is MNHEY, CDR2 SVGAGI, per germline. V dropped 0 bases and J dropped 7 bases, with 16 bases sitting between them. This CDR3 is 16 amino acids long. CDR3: CASSYSKLHKRNEQFF. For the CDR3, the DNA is TGTGCCAGCAGTTACTCGAAACTACACAAGAGGAATGAGCAGTTCTTC.

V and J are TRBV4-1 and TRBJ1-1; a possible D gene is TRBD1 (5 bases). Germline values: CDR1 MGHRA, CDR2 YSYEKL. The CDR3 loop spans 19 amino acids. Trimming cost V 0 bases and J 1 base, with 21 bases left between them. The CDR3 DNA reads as TGCGCCAGCAGCCAAGAGTTTTCCGGACTCAGGGCCCGGAACACTGAAGCTTTCTTT. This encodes CASSQEFSGLRARNTEAFF.